Listed here are 22 T cell receptor beta chains from one sample, sequenced in a study of CD8 T cells in Susac syndrome. Reverse transcription of about 0.45 to 1 ug RNA was carried out with random hexamers. Each CDR3 protein is one row after TCRdb ran MiXCR on the immunoSEQ multiplex PCR reads. The profile shows approximately 180,000 distinct CDR3 sequences, approximately 96% of them singletons. What was sequenced was CD4+ T cells from PBMCs. These TCRs come from a human donor with multiple sclerosis.

The chain combines TRBV27 with TRBJ2-2; TRBD1 is a possible D gene (5 bases). The V gene's germline CDR1 is MNHEY and CDR2 SMNVEV (reference sequence). Trimming shortened V by 2 bases and J by 3 bases, and 10 bases separated the two germline ends. CDR3 length: 15 amino acids. The chain's CDR3 is CASSLGQGYTGELFF. As DNA, the CDR3 is TGTGCCAGCAGTTTAGGGCAGGGATACACCGGGGAGCTGTTTTTT.

The gene calls are TRBV10-2 and TRBJ1-6; D is possibly TRBD1 (6 bases). CDR1 and CDR2 (germline): WSHSY, SAAADI. The CDR3 contains 14 residues. Trimming removed 2 bases at V and 7 bases at J, with 9 bases between. The CDR3 nucleotides are TGCGCCAGCAGTGAGAGGCAGGGGAATTCACCCCTCCACTTT. It codes for CASSERQGNSPLHF.

The chain is built from TRBV7-3 and TRBJ1-2; D might be TRBD1 (5 bases). Trimming left V 2 bases short and J 5 bases short, with 9 bases between. Looked up from germline, CDR1 is SGHTA and CDR2 is FQGTGA. The CDR3 sequence is 13 residues long. CDR3 in amino acids: CASSLSSGYGYTF. As DNA, the CDR3 is TGTGCCAGCAGCTTATCCTCAGGGTATGGCTACACCTTC.

This chain uses TRBV20-1 with TRBJ2-5; D unresolved. Germline CDR1 reads DFQATT; CDR2 reads SNEGSKA (reference sequence). The CDR3 has 14 amino acids. Trimming stripped 1 base from V and 1 base from J, with 10 bases between. The CDR3: CSARALFSQETQYF. In DNA form, the CDR3 reads TGCAGTGCTAGAGCTCTTTTTTCCCAAGAGACCCAGTACTTC.

CDR3: CASSQVPQAYANTGELFF. In DNA form, the CDR3 reads TGTGCCAGCAGCCAAGTGCCGCAGGCCTACGCGAACACCGGGGAGCTGTTTTTT. V is TRBV3-1 and J is TRBJ2-2; the D is unclear. From germline, CDR1 is LGHDT and CDR2 YNNKEL (reference sequence). The CDR3 spans 18 residues. The V end was cut by 1 base, the J end by 0 bases, with 15 bases between.

This clonotype was observed a handful of times. V is TRBV29-1 and J is TRBJ1-1, with D unresolved. Germline values: CDR1 SQVTM, CDR2 ANQGSEA. This CDR3 has 12 residues. V shed 4 bases and J shed 1 base, with 7 bases lying between them. CDR3 region: CSVGLGNTEAFF. CDR3 in DNA: TGCAGCGTTGGGCTGGGGAACACTGAAGCTTTCTTT.

This clonotype was seen only once. The chain combines TRBV12-3 or TRBV12-4 with TRBJ1-1; 8 positions match TRBD1. The CDR3 is made up of 14 amino acids. V was clipped by 4 bases and J by 5 bases; unmatched bases: 6. Written as DNA, the CDR3 is TGTGCCAGCAGTTACCGGAGACAGGGGACTGAAGCTTTCTTT. Residues: CASSYRRQGTEAFF.

The chain combines TRBV6-5 with TRBJ2-7; TRBD1 agrees at 7 bases. This CDR3 is 15 amino acids long. Germline lookup yields CDR1 MNHEY and CDR2 SVGAGI. J gave up 0 bases and V 6 bases, and 8 bases lay outside the gene matches. The CDR3 region is CASSHRGRGSYEQYF. The CDR3 DNA sequence: TGTGCCAGCAGCCACAGGGGTAGGGGCTCCTACGAGCAGTACTTC.

This chain connects TRBV3-1 to TRBJ2-5, with TRBD2 identical over 8 bases. This CDR3 is built from 15 residues. The V and J ends lost 6 bases and 2 bases, in that order; junction bases with no gene match: 8. Germline values: CDR1 LGHDT, CDR2 YNNKEL (reference sequence). The CDR3 DNA is TGTGCCAGCAGGCCTGCGGGGGGCCAACAAGAGACCCAGTACTTC. Its protein is CASRPAGGQQETQYF.

This clonotype was observed a handful of times. The chain has TRBV7-9 and TRBJ2-3; no definite D call. The CDR3 has 11 residues. Germline V CDR1 and CDR2: SEHNR, FQNEAQ (reference sequence). V was clipped by 8 bases and J by 6 bases, with 9 bases between them. DNA for the CDR3: TGTGCCAGCCCGTCCCCCGATACGCAGTATTTT. Its translation: CASPSPDTQYF.

CDR3 nucleotide sequence: TGCGCCAGCAGCGGGAGCCAAGAGACCCAGTACTTC. It codes for CASSGSQETQYF. This chain links TRBV5-1 with TRBJ2-5, with D possibly matching TRBD2 (5 bases). In germline, CDR1 is SGHRS, CDR2 YFSETQ. CDR3 size: 12 residues. Trimming took off 4 bases at V and 1 base at J, with 5 bases between the two ends. Combining the CDR3 with reference TRBV5-1 and TRBJ2-5 gives the whole variable domain KAGVTQTPRYLIKTRGQQVTLSCSPISGHRSVSWYQQTPGQGLQFLFEYFSETQRNKGNFPGRFSGRQFSNSRSEMNVSTLELGDSALYLCASSGSQETQYFGPGTRLLVL.

The chain has TRBV28 and TRBJ1-1, with 9 bases that match TRBD1. V trimming: 6 bases; J trimming: 1 base; junction bases outside the gene matches: 12. From germline, CDR1 is MDHEN and CDR2 SYDVKM. The CDR3 contains 17 residues. The CDR3 loop is CASSPPDRGHPNTEAFF. DNA of the CDR3: TGTGCCAGCAGCCCCCCGGACAGGGGACATCCGAACACTGAAGCTTTCTTT.

V gene TRBV7-2 combines with J gene TRBJ2-7, with D possibly being TRBD2 (5 bases). CDR1 is SGHTA, CDR2 FQGNSA, per germline. The V gene lost 11 bases and the J gene lost 9 bases, with 11 bases spanning the gap. This CDR3 is 9 amino acids long. CDR3 loop: CAPLSGQYF. The CDR3, as DNA: TGTGCCCCCCTGAGCGGGCAGTACTTC.

V usage is TRBV19 and J usage is TRBJ2-7; possibly TRBD2 for D (6 bases). The V end lost 10 bases, the J end lost 0 bases, and 10 bases lay between the germline ends. This CDR3 contains 12 residues. The V gene's germline CDR1 is LNHDA and CDR2 SQIVND (reference sequence). The CDR3 region has the DNA TGTGCCACCGCGGGGTTCTCCTACGAGCAGTACTTC. This sequence encodes CATAGFSYEQYF. The full variable domain, with the rest looked up from reference TRBV19 and TRBJ2-7, is DGGITQSPKYLFRKEGQNVTLSCEQNLNHDAMYWYRQDPGQGLRLIYYSQIVNDFQKGDIAEGYSVSREKKESFPLTVTSAQKNPTAFYLCATAGFSYEQYFGPGTRLTVT.

The chain combines TRBV20-1 with TRBJ1-1; 7 bases map to TRBD1. With 6 bases clipped from V and 5 bases from J, the junction kept 6 bases outside the gene matches. The CDR3 loop spans 12 amino acids. Germline-derived CDR1 and CDR2 are DFQATT and SNEGSKA (reference sequence). The CDR3, as DNA: TGCAGTGCCCCAGACAGGGTAACTGAAGCTTTCTTT. This gives the protein CSAPDRVTEAFF.

This chain joins TRBV2 and TRBJ2-3; 8 bases are shared with TRBD2. This CDR3 contains 15 residues. Germline loops: CDR1 SNHLY, CDR2 FYNNEI. V dropped 6 bases and J dropped 4; count of bases not matched to a gene: 9. CDR3 coding DNA: TGTGCCAGCAGACGGACTAGCAATGGGGCAGATACGCAGTATTTT. It codes for CASRRTSNGADTQYF.

The rearrangement uses TRBV15 and TRBJ1-6; D uncertain. The V gene's germline CDR1 is LNHNV and CDR2 YYDKDF (reference sequence). The CDR3 sequence is 15 residues long. The V gene lost 3 bases and the J gene lost 0 bases, with 6 bases spanning the gap. DNA for the CDR3: TGTGCCACCAGCAGCCAGAACTCCTATAATTCACCCCTCCACTTT. Translated: CATSSQNSYNSPLHF.

The chain carries TRBV18 and TRBJ2-3; D not certain. Looked up from germline, CDR1 is KGHSH and CDR2 is LQKENI. V was clipped by 4 bases and J by 1 base, with 12 bases between them. This CDR3 is built from 15 residues. Here the CDR3 reads CASSLTIRGTDTQYF. CDR3 nucleotide sequence: TGTGCCAGCTCACTGACCATAAGAGGCACAGATACGCAGTATTTT.

The chain combines TRBV5-4 with TRBJ1-1; no firm D call. Germline V lookup: CDR1 SGHNT, CDR2 YYREEE (reference sequence). V was shortened by 0 bases and J by 3 bases, with 6 bases between the two germline ends. This CDR3 is built from 13 residues. The CDR3 region is CASSLVTDTEAFF. The CDR3 DNA reads TGTGCCAGCAGCTTGGTCACAGACACTGAAGCTTTCTTT.

The genes are TRBV19 and TRBJ2-7, with TRBD1 matching over 8 bases. CDR1 and CDR2 from the germline V gene are LNHDA and SQIVND (reference sequence). With V trimmed by 6 bases and J by 4 bases, 8 bases remained unmatched. CDR3 length equals 14 residues. The CDR3 sequence: CASRRQGTGYEQYF. In DNA form, the CDR3 reads TGTGCCAGTAGACGACAGGGGACGGGGTACGAGCAGTACTTC.

The chain joins TRBV7-9 to TRBJ2-6; 7 bases align to TRBD2. The trim removed 8 bases at V and 0 bases at J, leaving 10 bases unmatched. The CDR3 runs 17 residues. Germline loops: CDR1 SEHNR, CDR2 FQNEAQ (reference sequence). CDR3 sequence reads: CASLGRGTSSGANVLTF. The CDR3 coding sequence is TGTGCCAGCCTGGGGCGGGGGACGAGCTCTGGGGCCAACGTCCTGACTTTC.

The chain carries TRBV19 and TRBJ2-2, with D possibly matching TRBD1 (6 bases). The CDR3 extends over 15 amino acids. V lost 5 bases to trimming and J lost 0 bases, with 10 bases between them. CDR1 and CDR2 (germline): LNHDA, SQIVND (reference sequence). The CDR3: CASSVGHTNTGELFF. DNA of the CDR3: TGTGCCAGTAGTGTGGGACACACGAACACCGGGGAGCTGTTTTTT. Full variable domain (outside the CDR3, taken from reference TRBV19 and TRBJ2-2): DGGITQSPKYLFRKEGQNVTLSCEQNLNHDAMYWYRQDPGQGLRLIYYSQIVNDFQKGDIAEGYSVSREKKESFPLTVTSAQKNPTAFYLCASSVGHTNTGELFFGEGSRLTVL.